This T cell receptor beta chain was captured in a study of cytomegalovirus exposure and HLA in healthy donors (dated by TCRdb to about 2017). Notes on the research overall: In an earlier analysis of 550 to 750 of the donors, about 270 Gb of sequence data and 120 million or so unique TCR beta sequences from about 180 million T cells were reported. About 300 gigabases of sequencing data and around 80 million unique TCR sequences made up an early release that covered about 640 HLA-typed donors. Of the approximately 400 genotyped donors, approximately 83% fell in the genetic ancestry cluster associated with self-reported Caucasian donors. The study aimed to test whether signatures of past pathogen exposure could be identified by cataloging public T cell receptors. Using immunosequencing, the study profiled T cell repertoires from 500 to 800 subjects and related those repertoires to cytomegalovirus serostatus. In addition to the first cohort of 666 subjects, a separate validation cohort of approximately 130 different subjects was used. The study combined high-throughput TCR immunosequencing, statistical association of individual TCRs with disease status, and machine learning to predict cytomegalovirus infection status. To study patterns of TCR occurrence, a later analysis re-analyzed previously published TCR beta repertoires from 600 to 750 donors and added high-resolution HLA genotyping. The later analysis used no new phenotypic data to find candidate immune exposures, relying instead on TCR beta sequences and their occurrence across donors. An earlier analysis of 587 of the donors used high-throughput TCR beta sequencing to judge whether each TCR beta V gene segment behaved as functional or pseudogenic. Donor age, sex, ethnicity and CMV serostatus were compiled alongside the repertoire data. A later genetic analysis took genome-wide SNP genotypes for about 55% of the 666 donors and used that subset as a discovery cohort. All discovery cohort repertoires had been generated using a single sequencing platform. HLA typing covered class I and class II loci at four-digit resolution. The number of typed donors differed by locus: about 620-630 for A, B, C, DRB1 and DQB1; approximately 540 for DQA1; roughly 600 for DPA1; and about 450 for DPB1. Because of strong linkage in the cohort, roughly five DR-DQ haplotypes were treated as single units for association and clustering. Among about 400 genotyped donors of the cohort, an average of approximately 220,000 unique TCR beta nucleotide sequences was sequenced per donor, of which approximately 18% were non-productive. Points the paper makes about the study in general: A later genetic analysis associated a missense DCLRE1C variant with V-gene and J-gene trimming of TCR beta chains, and an independent cohort replicated the association. Because HLA typing was unavailable for some donors at each locus, only the typed subset was used in association tests. A further reported finding was that TCR beta sequences accurately predicted the HLA-A and HLA-B alleles for most subjects in the first cohort. Compared with equally common non-associated chains, HLA-associated TCR beta chains in a later analysis were more clonally expanded and had lower generation probabilities. When HLA alleles, especially DR and DQ, strongly co-occurred, attributing TCR associations to individual alleles was difficult. In a later analysis, most CMV-associated TCR beta chains were found to appear HLA-restricted, with HLA associations seemingly driven largely by CMV exposure. The sequencing pipeline was judged likely to have produced a cluster of highly shared sequence variants as a technical artifact. Linkage disequilibrium might explain the correlated functional status among segregating V segments, but an unknown experimental factor could not be excluded. The only immune exposure information available for the cohort was CMV serostatus. In the study, approximately 160 TCR beta chains were listed as associated with cytomegalovirus. In vitro tests confirmed that three of the cytomegalovirus-associated TCR beta chains recognize cytomegalovirus antigens. Sequencing depth was assumed to be roughly uniform across donors in the presence/absence analyses, though that assumption may not hold. In a later analysis, the rate of TCR association differed among HLA loci, with DRB1 alleles having the most associated TCRs and HLA-C alleles having the fewest. Compared with the approximately 600-donor mean, donors in an Asian-associated ancestry cluster had fewer N-insertions in productive TCRs, according to a later genetic analysis. This cohort had only TCR beta chains sequenced, and the lack of alpha or paired-chain data limited which features could be detected. The classifier was reported to diagnose cytomegalovirus status with high specificity and sensitivity in both the original and validation cohorts. Seventeen rarely observed V segments, including chromosome 9 orphons, were excluded from the earlier analysis of about 500 of the donors because counts were too low. According to the authors, the approach could potentially be generalized to other disease states and immunological phenotypes. In a later analysis, 16,951 TCR beta sequences were associated with specific HLA alleles at a false discovery rate of 0.05. An earlier analysis of around 540 of the donors showed that most TCR beta V segments appeared in productive rearrangements either about 87% or about 30% of the time, which broadly matched IMGT annotations. Most TCR sequences were seen in very few donors, while some public TCRs were found in many individuals. In a later analysis, several top co-occurrence clusters were reported to appear linked to parvovirus B19, influenza, CMV and Epstein-Barr virus.

The cohort was made up of approximately 670 healthy bone marrow donors. Cohort members were all nominally healthy when sampled, although unrecorded immune exposures were likely present. The donor tested CMV seronegative, placing the donor among the 350 or so seronegative members of the cohort. A peripheral blood sample was collected from each donor, and TCR beta sequencing was performed on peripheral blood mononuclear cells. The Qiagen DNeasy Blood Extraction Kit was used to extract genomic DNA from the blood cell samples. About this clone itself: No cognate antigen has been identified for it. The record has no base qualities; no much larger clone is one base away.

Libraries were built with the immunoSEQ multiplex PCR assay. For the multiplex PCR, a mixture combining 60 forward primers for TCR Vbeta segments and 13 reverse primers for TCR Jbeta segments was used. A multiplex PCR assay on genomic DNA amplified the CDR3 region of rearranged TCR beta genes. The amplified TCR beta libraries were sequenced on the Illumina HiSeq System as 87-base-pair reads. In the authors' own workflow: Across the 500 to 850 repertoires, a later analysis counted tens of millions of unique TCR beta chains, roughly 11 million of which were shared by at least two donors. To remove PCR and sequencing errors, raw reads were error-corrected and collapsed into unique sequences using a nearest-neighbor algorithm that merged closely related sequences. Alignment of CDR3 sequences to IMGT reference sequences was used to assign V, D and J gene segments. For a sequence to be retained, a match of at least six nucleotides was required to both a V gene segment and a J gene segment. Rearrangements were called productive when the CDR3 lacked stop codons and stayed in frame with V and J; all others were non-productive. Following IMGT convention, CDR3 was defined as the stretch from the second conserved V-encoded cysteine up to the conserved J-encoded phenylalanine. Sequences without an unambiguous match to a single V gene segment were excluded from the earlier analysis of several hundred of the donors. An earlier analysis of over 450 of the donors classified V segments as functional when productive rearrangements were above 56.7% and as segregating when the standard deviation between donors was above 5%. To diagnose cytomegalovirus status from the catalog of TCR beta chain sequences, a statistical classification framework was built. In a later analysis, V and J genes were assigned by comparing TCR nucleotide sequences against IMGT/GENE-DB human TR gene sequences. Using the TCRdist pipeline, a later analysis assigned CDR3 sequences along with most-parsimonious VDJ recombination scenarios. In a later analysis, every TCR beta chain was defined by the combination of its CDR3 amino acid sequence and its V-gene family, and reads without a unique V-gene family were dropped. In a later analysis, several hundred highly shared, low-generation-probability nucleotide sequences were removed to address suspected cross-contamination and a sequencing artifact. A later analysis calculated a clonal expansion index for each public chain from normalized within-repertoire ranks of inferred template counts. In a later analysis, generation probabilities were computed with a VDJ recombination model fitted to out-of-frame rearrangements, and the resulting probabilities were checked against IGoR. Hypergeometric tests were used in a later analysis to score TCR-TCR, TCR-HLA and TCR-CMV co-occurrence, with a repertoire-size bias correction applied to the TCR pairs. In a later analysis, false discovery rates were estimated by permuting HLA or CMV assignments 20 times. In a later analysis, co-occurring TCRs were grouped with DBSCAN, and TCRdist sequence similarity was added when clustering was performed within HLA-allele-positive subsets. Repertoires with fewer than 30,000 or more than 120,000 public chains, plus five repertoires with anomalous nucleotide sharing, were excluded from co-occurrence clustering. Entries here come from immuneACCESS through TCRdb and include only in-frame sequences with V and J called. Some clones fail to appear in such tables; in the studies checked, an unresolved V gene covers under half of the shortfall, and the cause of the remainder is unknown. Clone size and the V and J calls come from that table; the DNA yielded D and trimming. Counted in this sample were about 84,000 clones; 75% to 90% of them appeared once. Under 2.5% of the sample lies in the top ten.

The sequence derives from a man between 18 and 35 years old in good health and CMV-seronegative. Material: PBMCs.

The CDR3 sequence is CASSPTLRASSYEQYF. The sequence in DNA is TGTGCCAGCAGCCCTACCCTGAGGGCCAGCTCCTACGAGCAGTACTTC. The sequence links TRBV5-6 to TRBJ2-7, with a weak D call of TRBD2 (5 bases match). CDR3 length: 16 amino acids, cysteine to phenylalanine. Of the read, only the CDR3 DNA is kept; its 48 bases are in frame from base 1. V and J lose 4 bases and 0 bases, and a span of 17 bases separates them. Taken from the germline V gene, the CDR1 and CDR2 loops are SGHDT and YYEEEE. The CDR3, completed at both ends by the reference TRBV5-6 and TRBJ2-7 genes, gives the full variable domain DAGVTQSPTHLIKTRGQQVTLRCSPKSGHDTVSWYQQALGQGPQFIFQYYEEEERQRGNFPDRFSGHQFPNYSSELNVNALLLGDSALYLCASSPTLRASSYEQYFGPGTRLTVT.